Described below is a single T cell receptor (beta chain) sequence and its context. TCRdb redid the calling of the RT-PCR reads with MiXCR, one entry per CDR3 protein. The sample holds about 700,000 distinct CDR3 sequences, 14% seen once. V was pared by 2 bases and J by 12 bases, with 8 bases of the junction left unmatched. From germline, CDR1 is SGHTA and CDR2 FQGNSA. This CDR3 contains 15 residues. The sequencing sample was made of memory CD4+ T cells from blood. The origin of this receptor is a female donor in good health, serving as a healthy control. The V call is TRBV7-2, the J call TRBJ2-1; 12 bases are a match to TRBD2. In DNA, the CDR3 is TGTGCCAGCAGCTTATATCTAGCGGGAGGGTACGGGCAGTTCTTC. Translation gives CASSLYLAGGYGQFF.